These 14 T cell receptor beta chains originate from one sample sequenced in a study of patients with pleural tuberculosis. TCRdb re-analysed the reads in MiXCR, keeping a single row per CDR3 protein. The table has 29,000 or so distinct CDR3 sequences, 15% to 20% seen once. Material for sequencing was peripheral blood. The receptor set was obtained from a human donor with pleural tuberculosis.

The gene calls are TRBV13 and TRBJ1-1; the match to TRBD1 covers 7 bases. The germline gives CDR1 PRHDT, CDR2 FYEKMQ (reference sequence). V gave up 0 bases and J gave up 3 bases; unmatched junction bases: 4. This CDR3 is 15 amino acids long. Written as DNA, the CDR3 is TGTGCCAGCAGCTTAGGCCAGGGGGGCCACACTGAAGCTTTCTTT. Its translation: CASSLGQGGHTEAFF.

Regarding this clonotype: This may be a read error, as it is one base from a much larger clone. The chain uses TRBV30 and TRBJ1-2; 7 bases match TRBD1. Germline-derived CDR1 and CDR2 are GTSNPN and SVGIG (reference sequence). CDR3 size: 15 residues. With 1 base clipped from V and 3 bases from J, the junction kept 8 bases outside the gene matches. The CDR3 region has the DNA TGTGCCTGGAGTGCCATAGGGGGCCGGGACTATGGCTACACCTTC. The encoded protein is CAWSAIGGRDYGYTF.

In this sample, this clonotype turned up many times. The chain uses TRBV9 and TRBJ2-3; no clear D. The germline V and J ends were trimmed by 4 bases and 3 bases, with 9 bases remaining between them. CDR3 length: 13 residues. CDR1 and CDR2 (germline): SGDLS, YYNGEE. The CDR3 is CASSPDGTDTQYF. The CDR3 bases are TGTGCCAGCAGCCCAGACGGTACAGATACGCAGTATTTT. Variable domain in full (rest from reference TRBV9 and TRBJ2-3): DSGVTQTPKHLITATGQRVTLRCSPRSGDLSVYWYQQSLDQGLQFLIQYYNGEERAKGNILERFSAQQFPDLHSELNLSSLELGDSALYFCASSPDGTDTQYFGPGTRLTVL.

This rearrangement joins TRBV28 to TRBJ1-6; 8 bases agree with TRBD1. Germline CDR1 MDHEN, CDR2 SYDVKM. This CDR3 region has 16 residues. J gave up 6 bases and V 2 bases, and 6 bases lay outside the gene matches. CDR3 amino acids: CASSLGGQAFNSPLHF. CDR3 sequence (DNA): TGTGCCAGCAGTTTAGGGGGACAGGCGTTTAATTCACCCCTCCACTTT.

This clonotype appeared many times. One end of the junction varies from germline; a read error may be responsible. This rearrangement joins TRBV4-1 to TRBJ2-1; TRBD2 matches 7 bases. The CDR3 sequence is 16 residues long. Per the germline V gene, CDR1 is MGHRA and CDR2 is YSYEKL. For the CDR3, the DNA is TGCGCCAGCAGCCAAGGGACTAGAACATCCTTCAATGAGCAGTTCTTC. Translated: CASSQGTRTSFNEQFF.

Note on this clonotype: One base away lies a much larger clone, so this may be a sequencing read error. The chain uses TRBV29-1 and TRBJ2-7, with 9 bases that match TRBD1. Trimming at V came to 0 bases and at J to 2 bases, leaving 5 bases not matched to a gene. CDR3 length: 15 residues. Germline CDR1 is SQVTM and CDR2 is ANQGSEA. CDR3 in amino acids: CSVEDPDRGTYEQYF. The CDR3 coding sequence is TGCAGCGTTGAAGATCCGGACAGGGGTACCTACGAGCAGTACTTC.

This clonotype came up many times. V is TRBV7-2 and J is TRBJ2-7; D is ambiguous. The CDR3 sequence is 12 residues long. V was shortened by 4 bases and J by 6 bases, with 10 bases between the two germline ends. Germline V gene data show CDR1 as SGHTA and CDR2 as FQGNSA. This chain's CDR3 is CASSSLLGEQYF. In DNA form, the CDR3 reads TGTGCCAGCAGCTCCCTCTTAGGCGAGCAGTACTTC.

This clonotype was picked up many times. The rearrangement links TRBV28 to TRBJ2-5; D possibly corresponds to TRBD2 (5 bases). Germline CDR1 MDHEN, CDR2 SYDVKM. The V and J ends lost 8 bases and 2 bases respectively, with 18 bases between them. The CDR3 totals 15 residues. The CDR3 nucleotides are TGTGCCAGCCATAGTGAAGGACTGTTACAAGAGACCCAGTACTTC. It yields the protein CASHSEGLLQETQYF.

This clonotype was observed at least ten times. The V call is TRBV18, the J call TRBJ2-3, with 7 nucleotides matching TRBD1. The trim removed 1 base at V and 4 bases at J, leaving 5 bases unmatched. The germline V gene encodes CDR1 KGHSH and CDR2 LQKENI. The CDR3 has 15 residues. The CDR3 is CASSPRQGSSDTQYF. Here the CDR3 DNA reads TGTGCCAGCTCACCACGACAGGGATCGTCAGATACGCAGTATTTT.

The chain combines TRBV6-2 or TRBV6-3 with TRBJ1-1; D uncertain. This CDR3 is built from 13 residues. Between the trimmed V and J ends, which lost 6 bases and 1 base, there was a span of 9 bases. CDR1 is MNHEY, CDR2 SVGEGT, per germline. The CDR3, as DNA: TGTGCCAGCAGGGAGGTAGGGAACACTGAAGCTTTCTTT. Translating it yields CASREVGNTEAFF.

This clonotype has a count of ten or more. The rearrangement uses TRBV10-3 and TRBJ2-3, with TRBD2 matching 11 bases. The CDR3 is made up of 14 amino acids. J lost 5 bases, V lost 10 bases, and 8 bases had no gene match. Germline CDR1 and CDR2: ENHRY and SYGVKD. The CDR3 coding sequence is TGTGCCACAAATAGCGGGGGGGCGGAAGATACGCAGTATTTT. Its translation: CATNSGGAEDTQYF.

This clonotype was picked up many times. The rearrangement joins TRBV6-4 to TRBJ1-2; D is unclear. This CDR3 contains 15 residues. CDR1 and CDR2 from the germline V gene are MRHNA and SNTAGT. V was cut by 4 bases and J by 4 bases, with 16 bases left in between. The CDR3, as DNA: TGTGCCAGCAGTGTTCGGGCTTGGGAGAGCTATGGCTACACCTTC. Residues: CASSVRAWESYGYTF.

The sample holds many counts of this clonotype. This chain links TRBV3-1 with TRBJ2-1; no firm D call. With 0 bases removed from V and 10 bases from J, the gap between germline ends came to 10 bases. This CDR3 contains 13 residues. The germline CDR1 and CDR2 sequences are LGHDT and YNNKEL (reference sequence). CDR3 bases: TGTGCCAGCAGCCAAGATTTTGCGTCGGAGCAGTTCTTC. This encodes CASSQDFASEQFF.

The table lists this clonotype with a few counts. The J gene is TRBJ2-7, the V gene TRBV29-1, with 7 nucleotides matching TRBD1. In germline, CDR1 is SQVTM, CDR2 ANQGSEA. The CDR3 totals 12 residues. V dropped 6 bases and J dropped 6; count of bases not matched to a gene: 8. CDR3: CSVRQGSREQYF. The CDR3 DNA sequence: TGCAGCGTCCGACAGGGTTCCCGCGAGCAGTACTTC.